The entry that follows covers one T cell receptor beta chain sequence. Antigen specificity is unknown. Preparation of the TCRbeta library was carried out with unique molecular identifiers. TCRdb reprocessed the PCR reads via MiXCR and lists one record per CDR3 protein. The table shows 480,000 or so distinct CDR3 sequences, with 10% occurring only once. This record belongs to a study of T-cell reconstitution after alpha-beta-depleted transplantation in children. Study outcomes and limitations: Recipient T cells and thymic progenitors that survived were the source of the high TCRbeta diversity seen at day 60 in some patients. One year after transplant, T-cell counts and diversity came mostly from newly produced T cells.

The CDR3 totals 14 residues. The germline CDR1 and CDR2 sequences are GTSNPN and SVGIG (reference sequence). Germline trimming cut 2 bases from V and 5 bases from J; bases unmatched to any gene: 5. The sample in question was PBMCs, obtained before TCRalphabeta/CD19-depleted stem cell transplant. The sequence was collected from a child aged 2 to 9 with inherited bone marrow failure, due to receive a stem cell transplant. The rearrangement links TRBV30 to TRBJ2-1; the match to TRBD2 covers 8 bases. The CDR3 DNA reads TGTGCCTGGAGTTCCGGGAGGGGCGACAATGAGCAGTTCTTC. As protein: CAWSSGRGDNEQFF.